These 8 T cell receptor beta chains share one sample of origin, sequenced in a study of cytomegalovirus exposure and HLA in healthy donors. PCR employed 60 Vbeta and 13 Jbeta primers. This table comes from immunoSEQ multiplex PCR, and its TCRdb copy is limited to in-frame clones, with some not included. Of around 70,000 clones listed, less than 80% are singletons. The sample was PBMCs. Receptors were obtained from a middle-aged woman in good health and CMV-seropositive.

This chain links TRBV7-8 with TRBJ2-7, with 13 bases lining up with TRBD2. Germline lookup yields CDR1 SGHVS and CDR2 FQNEAQ. The CDR3 totals 17 residues. Trimming cost V 4 bases and J 0 bases; bases outside gene matches: 6. The CDR3 here is CASSSGTSGVFSYEQYF. The CDR3 DNA reads as TGTGCCAGCAGCTCCGGGACTAGCGGGGTGTTCTCCTACGAGCAGTACTTC.

V gene TRBV5-1 combines with J gene TRBJ2-1; TRBD1 agrees at 9 bases. Germline loops: CDR1 SGHRS, CDR2 YFSETQ. Trimming took 5 bases from V and 5 from J; bases not matched to a gene: 8. The CDR3 has 15 amino acids. The CDR3 region has the DNA TGCGCCAGCAGACCCGGGACAGGGATGAACAATGAGCAGTTCTTC. Its translation is CASRPGTGMNNEQFF.

The V gene is TRBV5-6, the J gene TRBJ2-7; tentatively, D is TRBD1 (6 bases). CDR3 size: 12 residues. V lost 3 bases to trimming and J lost 3 bases, with 7 bases between them. CDR1 and CDR2 from the germline V gene are SGHDT and YYEEEE. For the CDR3, the DNA is TGTGCCAGCAGCTCGGACAGCTACGAGCAGTACTTC. Amino acid sequence: CASSSDSYEQYF.

This chain connects TRBV27 to TRBJ2-2, with D unresolved. The V and J ends lost 2 bases and 4 bases respectively, with 5 bases between them. This CDR3 spans 13 amino acids. Germline V gene data show CDR1 as MNHEY and CDR2 as SMNVEV (reference sequence). CDR3 DNA: TGTGCCAGCAGTTTAGCCGGCACCGGGGAGCTGTTTTTT. This translates into CASSLAGTGELFF.

This chain connects TRBV6-5 to TRBJ1-1, with D possibly TRBD1 on 5 matching bases. With 5 bases removed from V and 7 bases from J, the gap between germline ends came to 11 bases. Germline CDR1 and CDR2: MNHEY and SVGAGI. The CDR3 runs to 12 residues. The CDR3 region is CASSGGGVEAFF. The CDR3 bases are TGTGCCAGCAGTGGGGGGGGAGTTGAAGCTTTCTTT.

CDR3 DNA: TGTGCCAGCAGCCCCCTCTGGGGGGGCCAAAACACCGGGGAGCTGTTTTTT. Its translation is CASSPLWGGQNTGELFF. The rearrangement links TRBV9 to TRBJ2-2; a possible D gene is TRBD2 (7 bases). The V and J ends lost 4 bases and 2 bases respectively, with 18 bases between them. Germline values: CDR1 SGDLS, CDR2 YYNGEE. This CDR3 has 17 amino acids.

This clone appeared a single time. This chain joins TRBV6-1 and TRBJ1-1; D perhaps matches TRBD1 (6 bases). The CDR3 spans 15 residues. V was cut by 7 bases and J by 0 bases, with 15 bases left in between. CDR1 is MNHNS and CDR2 is SASEGT in the germline V gene. The CDR3 DNA reads TGTGCCAGCACGAGGACAGCCTTCATGAACACTGAAGCTTTCTTT. Encoded protein: CASTRTAFMNTEAFF.

This clone showed up just a few times. V gene TRBV28 combines with J gene TRBJ1-4; no definite D call. This CDR3 spans 11 amino acids. Trimming took 8 bases from V and 6 from J, leaving 7 bases between them. Germline V gene lookup returns CDR1 MDHEN and CDR2 SYDVKM. CDR3 sequence reads: CASALDEKLFF. The CDR3, as DNA: TGTGCCAGCGCTCTAGATGAAAAACTGTTTTTT.